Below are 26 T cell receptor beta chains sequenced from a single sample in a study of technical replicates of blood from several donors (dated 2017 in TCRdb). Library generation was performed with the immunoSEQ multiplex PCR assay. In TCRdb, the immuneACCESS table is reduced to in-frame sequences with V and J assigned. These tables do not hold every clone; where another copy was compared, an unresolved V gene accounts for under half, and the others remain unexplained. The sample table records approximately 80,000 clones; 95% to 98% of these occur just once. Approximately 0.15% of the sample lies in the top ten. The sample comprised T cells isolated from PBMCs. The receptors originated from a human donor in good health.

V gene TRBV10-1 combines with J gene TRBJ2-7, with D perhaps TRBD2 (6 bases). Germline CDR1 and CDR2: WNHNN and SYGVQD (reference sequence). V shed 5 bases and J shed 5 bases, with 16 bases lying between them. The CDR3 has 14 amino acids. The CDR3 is CASSSRLAFHEQYF. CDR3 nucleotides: TGCGCCAGCAGTTCTCGCCTAGCGTTCCACGAGCAGTACTTC.

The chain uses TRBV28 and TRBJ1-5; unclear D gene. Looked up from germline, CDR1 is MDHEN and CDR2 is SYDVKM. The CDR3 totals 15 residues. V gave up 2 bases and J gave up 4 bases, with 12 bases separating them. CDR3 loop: CASSLTDGDNQPQHF. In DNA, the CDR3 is TGTGCCAGCAGTTTAACCGACGGAGATAATCAGCCCCAGCATTTT.

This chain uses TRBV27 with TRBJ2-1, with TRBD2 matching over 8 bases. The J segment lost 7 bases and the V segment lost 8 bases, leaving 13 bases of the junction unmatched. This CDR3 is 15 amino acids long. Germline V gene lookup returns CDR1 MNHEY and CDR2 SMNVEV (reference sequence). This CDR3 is CASGLAWRGVNEQFF. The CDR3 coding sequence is TGTGCCAGCGGCTTAGCATGGCGGGGGGTAAATGAGCAGTTCTTC.

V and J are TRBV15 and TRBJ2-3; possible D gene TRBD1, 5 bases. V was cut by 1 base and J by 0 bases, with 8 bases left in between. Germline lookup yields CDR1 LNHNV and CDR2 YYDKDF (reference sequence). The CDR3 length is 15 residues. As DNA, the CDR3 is TGTGCCACCAGCAGAGGGCAGGGTAGCACAGATACGCAGTATTTT. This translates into CATSRGQGSTDTQYF.

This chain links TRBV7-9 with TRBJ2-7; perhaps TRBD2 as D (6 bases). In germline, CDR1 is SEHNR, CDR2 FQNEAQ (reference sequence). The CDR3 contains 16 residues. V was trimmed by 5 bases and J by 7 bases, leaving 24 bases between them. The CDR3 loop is CASSPRRLDQLGEQYF. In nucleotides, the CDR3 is TGTGCCAGCAGCCCTCGACGACTAGACCAATTGGGAGAGCAGTACTTC.

CDR3 protein: CASSFDRGSSYEQYF. The CDR3 region has the DNA TGTGCCAGCAGTTTTGACAGGGGAAGCTCCTACGAGCAGTACTTC. The gene calls are TRBV6-5 and TRBJ2-7; 8 bases are a match to TRBD1. Germline V CDR1 and CDR2: MNHEY, SVGAGI. The ends lost 4 bases at V and 0 bases at J; junction bases unmatched: 5. The CDR3 is 15 amino acids.

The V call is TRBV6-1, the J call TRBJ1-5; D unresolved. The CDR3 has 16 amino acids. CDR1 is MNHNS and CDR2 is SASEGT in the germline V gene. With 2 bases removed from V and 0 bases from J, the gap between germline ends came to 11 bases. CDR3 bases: TGTGCCAGCAGTGAAATGGGAGATTATAGCAATCAGCCCCAGCATTTT. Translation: CASSEMGDYSNQPQHF.

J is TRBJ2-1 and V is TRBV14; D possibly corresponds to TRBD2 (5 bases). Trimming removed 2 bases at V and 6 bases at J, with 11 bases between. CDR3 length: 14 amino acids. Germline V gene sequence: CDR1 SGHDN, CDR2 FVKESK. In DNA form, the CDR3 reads TGTGCCAGCAGCCAAAGGACTCTCCCCAATGAGCAGTTCTTC. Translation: CASSQRTLPNEQFF.

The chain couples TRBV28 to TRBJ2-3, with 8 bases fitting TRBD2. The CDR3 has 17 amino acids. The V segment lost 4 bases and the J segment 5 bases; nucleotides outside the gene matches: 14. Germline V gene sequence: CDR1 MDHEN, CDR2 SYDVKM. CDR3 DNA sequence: TGTGCCAGCAGTTCCCTCCTAAGCGGGAGATCGGGAGATACGCAGTATTTT. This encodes CASSSLLSGRSGDTQYF.

The CDR3 sequence is CASSILPRQGAKETQYF. The CDR3 DNA reads as TGTGCCAGTAGTATACTCCCTAGACAGGGGGCTAAAGAGACCCAGTACTTC. The chain has TRBV19 and TRBJ2-5, with 10 bases matching TRBD1. The J segment lost 3 bases and the V segment lost 2 bases, leaving 9 bases of the junction unmatched. Germline V gene data show CDR1 as LNHDA and CDR2 as SQIVND (reference sequence). The CDR3 is made up of 17 amino acids. Variable domain in full (rest from reference TRBV19 and TRBJ2-5): DGGITQSPKYLFRKEGQNVTLSCEQNLNHDAMYWYRQDPGQGLRLIYYSQIVNDFQKGDIAEGYSVSREKKESFPLTVTSAQKNPTAFYLCASSILPRQGAKETQYFGPGTRLLVL.

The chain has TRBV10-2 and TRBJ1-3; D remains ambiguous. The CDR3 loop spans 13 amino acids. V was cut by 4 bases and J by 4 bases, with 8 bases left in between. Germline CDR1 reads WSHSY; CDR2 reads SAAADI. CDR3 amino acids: CASSVAEGNTIYF. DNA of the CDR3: TGCGCCAGCAGTGTGGCAGAAGGAAACACCATATATTTT.

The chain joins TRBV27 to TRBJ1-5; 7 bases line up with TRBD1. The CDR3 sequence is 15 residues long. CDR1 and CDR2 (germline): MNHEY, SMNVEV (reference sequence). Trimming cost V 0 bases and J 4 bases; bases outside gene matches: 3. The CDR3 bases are TGTGCCAGCAGTTTATCGGGACAGCTTAATCAGCCCCAGCATTTT. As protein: CASSLSGQLNQPQHF.

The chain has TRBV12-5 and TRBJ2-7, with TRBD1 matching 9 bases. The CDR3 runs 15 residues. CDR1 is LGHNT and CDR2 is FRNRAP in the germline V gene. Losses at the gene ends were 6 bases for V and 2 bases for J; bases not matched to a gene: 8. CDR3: CASGPGGTGPYEQYF. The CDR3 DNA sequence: TGTGCTAGTGGCCCCGGGGGGACAGGGCCCTACGAGCAGTACTTC.

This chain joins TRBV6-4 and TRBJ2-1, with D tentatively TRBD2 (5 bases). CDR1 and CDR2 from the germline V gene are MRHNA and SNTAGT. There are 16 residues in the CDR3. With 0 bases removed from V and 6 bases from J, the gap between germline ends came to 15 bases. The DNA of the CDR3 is TGTGCCAGCAGTGACTCGATCGTCTCCGGGGTCAATGAGCAGTTCTTC. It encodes CASSDSIVSGVNEQFF.

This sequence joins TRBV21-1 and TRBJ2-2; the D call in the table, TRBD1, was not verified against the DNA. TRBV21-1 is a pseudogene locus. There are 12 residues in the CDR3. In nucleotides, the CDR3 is TGTGCCAGAGACACCGAACCCGGGGAGCTGTTTTTT. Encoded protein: CARDTEPGELFF.

The chain's CDR3 is CSGRSYNEQFF. DNA of the CDR3: TGCAGTGGGAGGTCCTACAATGAGCAGTTCTTC. The rearrangement uses TRBV20-1 and TRBJ2-1, with TRBD2 as a possible D gene (5 bases). The V gene's germline CDR1 is DFQATT and CDR2 SNEGSKA (reference sequence). V dropped 7 bases and J dropped 1 base, with 5 bases sitting between them. The CDR3 contains 11 residues.

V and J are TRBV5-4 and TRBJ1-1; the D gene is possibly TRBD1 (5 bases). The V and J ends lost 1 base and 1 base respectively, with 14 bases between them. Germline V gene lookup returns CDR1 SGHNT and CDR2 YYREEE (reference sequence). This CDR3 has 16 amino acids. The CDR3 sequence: CASSLHGFQGNTEAFF. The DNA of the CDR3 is TGTGCCAGCAGCTTGCATGGTTTTCAGGGGAACACTGAAGCTTTCTTT.

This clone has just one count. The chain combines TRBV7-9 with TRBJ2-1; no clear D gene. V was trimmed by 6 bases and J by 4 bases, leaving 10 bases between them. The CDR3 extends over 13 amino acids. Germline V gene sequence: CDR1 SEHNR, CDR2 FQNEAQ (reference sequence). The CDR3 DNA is TGTGCCAGCAGGCCGACTCATTACAATGAGCAGTTCTTC. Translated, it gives CASRPTHYNEQFF.

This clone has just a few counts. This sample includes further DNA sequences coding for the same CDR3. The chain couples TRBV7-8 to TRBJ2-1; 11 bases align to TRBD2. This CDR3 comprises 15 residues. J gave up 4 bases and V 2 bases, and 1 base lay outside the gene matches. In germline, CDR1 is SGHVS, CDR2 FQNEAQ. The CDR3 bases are TGTGCCAGCAGCTTACCTAGCGGGAGGTACAATGAGCAGTTCTTC. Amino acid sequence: CASSLPSGRYNEQFF. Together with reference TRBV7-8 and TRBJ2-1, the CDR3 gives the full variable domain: GAGVSQSPRYKVAKRGQDVALRCDPISGHVSLFWYQQALGQGPEFLTYFQNEAQLDKSGLPSDRFFAERPEGSVSTLKIQRTQQEDSAVYLCASSLPSGRYNEQFFGPGTRLTVL.

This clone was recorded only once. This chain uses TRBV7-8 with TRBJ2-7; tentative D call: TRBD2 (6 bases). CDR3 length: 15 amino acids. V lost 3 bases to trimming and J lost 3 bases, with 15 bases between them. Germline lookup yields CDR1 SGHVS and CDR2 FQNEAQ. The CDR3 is CASSFVASEGYEQYF. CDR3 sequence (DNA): TGTGCCAGCAGCTTTGTCGCTAGCGAAGGCTACGAGCAGTACTTC.

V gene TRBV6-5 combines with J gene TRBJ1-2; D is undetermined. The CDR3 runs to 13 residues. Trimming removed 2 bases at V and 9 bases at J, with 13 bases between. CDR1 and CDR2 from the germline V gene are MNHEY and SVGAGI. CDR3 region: CASSYGQLMSYTF. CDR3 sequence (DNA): TGTGCCAGCAGTTACGGGCAACTGATGAGCTACACCTTC.

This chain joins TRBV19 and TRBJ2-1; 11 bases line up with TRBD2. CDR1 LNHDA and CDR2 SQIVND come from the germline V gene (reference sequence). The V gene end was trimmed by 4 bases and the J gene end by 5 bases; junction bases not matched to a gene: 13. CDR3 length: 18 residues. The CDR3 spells CASSTGPPTSGANNEQFF. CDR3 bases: TGTGCCAGTAGTACGGGGCCCCCGACTAGCGGGGCGAACAATGAGCAGTTCTTC.

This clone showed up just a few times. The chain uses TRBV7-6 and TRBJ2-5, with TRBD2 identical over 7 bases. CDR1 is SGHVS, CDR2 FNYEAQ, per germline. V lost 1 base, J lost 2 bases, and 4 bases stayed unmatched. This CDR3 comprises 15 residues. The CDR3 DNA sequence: TGTGCCAGCAGCTTAGGATCTAGCGGACAAGAGACCCAGTACTTC. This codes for CASSLGSSGQETQYF.

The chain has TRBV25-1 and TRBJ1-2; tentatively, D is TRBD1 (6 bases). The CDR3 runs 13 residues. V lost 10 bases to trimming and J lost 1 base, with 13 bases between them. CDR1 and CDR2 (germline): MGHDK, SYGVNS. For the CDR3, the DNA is TGTGCCATTTCGACAGGAAGTAACTATGGCTACACCTTC. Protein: CAISTGSNYGYTF.

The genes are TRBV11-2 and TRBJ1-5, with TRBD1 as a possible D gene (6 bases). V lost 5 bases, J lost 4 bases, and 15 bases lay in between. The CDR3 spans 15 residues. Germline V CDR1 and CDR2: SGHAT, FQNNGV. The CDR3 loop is CASSLTLQGNQPQHF. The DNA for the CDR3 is TGTGCCAGCAGCCTTACTTTACAGGGAAATCAGCCCCAGCATTTT.

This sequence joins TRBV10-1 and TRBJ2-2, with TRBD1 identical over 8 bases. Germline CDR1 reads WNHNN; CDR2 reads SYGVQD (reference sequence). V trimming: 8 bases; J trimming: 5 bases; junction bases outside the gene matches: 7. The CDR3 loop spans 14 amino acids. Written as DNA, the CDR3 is TGCGCCAGCCGCCAGGGGGCGCGGACCGGGGAGCTGTTTTTT. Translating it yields CASRQGARTGELFF.